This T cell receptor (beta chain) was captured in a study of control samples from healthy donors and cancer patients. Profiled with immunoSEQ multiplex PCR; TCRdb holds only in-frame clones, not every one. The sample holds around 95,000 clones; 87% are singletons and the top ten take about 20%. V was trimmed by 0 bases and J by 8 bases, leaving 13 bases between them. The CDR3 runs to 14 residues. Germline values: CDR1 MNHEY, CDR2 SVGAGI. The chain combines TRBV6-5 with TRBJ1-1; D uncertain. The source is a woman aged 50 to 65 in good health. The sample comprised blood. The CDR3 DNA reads TGTGCCAGCAGTTACTCGTTTCAGCTAGTGGAAGCTTTCTTT. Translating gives CASSYSFQLVEAFF.